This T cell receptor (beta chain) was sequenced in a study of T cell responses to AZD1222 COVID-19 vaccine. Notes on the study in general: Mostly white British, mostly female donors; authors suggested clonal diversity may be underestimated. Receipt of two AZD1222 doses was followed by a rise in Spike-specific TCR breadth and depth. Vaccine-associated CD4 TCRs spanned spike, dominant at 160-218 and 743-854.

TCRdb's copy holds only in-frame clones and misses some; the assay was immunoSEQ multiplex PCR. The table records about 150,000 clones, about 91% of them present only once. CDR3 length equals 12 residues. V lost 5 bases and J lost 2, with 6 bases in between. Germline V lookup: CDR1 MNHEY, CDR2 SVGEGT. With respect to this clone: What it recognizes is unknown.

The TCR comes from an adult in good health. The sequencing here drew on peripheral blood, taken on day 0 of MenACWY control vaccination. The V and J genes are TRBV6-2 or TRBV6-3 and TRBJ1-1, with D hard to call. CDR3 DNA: TGTGCCAGCAGTGCGTTAAACACTGAAGCTTTCTTT. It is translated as CASSALNTEAFF.